A single sample is the source of the 8 T cell receptor beta chains below, sequenced in a study of Ad26.COV2.S vaccination and SARS-CoV-2 variants. Regarding treatment: 19 received Ad26.COV2.S at low or high dose, single or two shots; about 5 received placebo; per-sample allocation not given. Each sample was drawn 63 days after the first injection (of vaccine or placebo). TCRdb's table, derived via immunoSEQ multiplex PCR, lists solely in-frame clones and lacks some. The sample lists nearly 400,000 clones; around 91% were seen once. This specimen was peripheral blood, taken in a trial of Ad26.COV2.S vaccine versus placebo. The receptors were gathered from a person between 18 and 65 years old who received the Ad26.COV2.S COVID-19 vaccine or a placebo.

The chain carries TRBV3-1 (or the pseudogene TRBV3-2) and TRBJ2-7; D remains ambiguous. Germline lookup yields CDR1 LGHDT and CDR2 YNNKEL (reference sequence). V lost 3 bases and J lost 6, with 15 bases in between. This CDR3 spans 14 amino acids. CDR3 sequence reads: CASSHRPQASEQYF. The CDR3 bases are TGTGCCAGCAGCCATAGACCGCAGGCAAGCGAGCAGTACTTC.

CDR3 nucleotide sequence: TGTGCCACCGAGGGAGACAGGCCCAATGAGCAGTTCTTC. It yields the protein CATEGDRPNEQFF. The chain joins TRBV24-1 to TRBJ2-1, with D perhaps TRBD1 (6 bases). Looked up from germline, CDR1 is KGHDR and CDR2 is SFDVKD. Trimming pared 9 bases from V and 6 bases from J, leaving 14 bases between. The CDR3 extends over 13 amino acids.

This chain uses TRBV7-2 with TRBJ1-5; no firm D call. The CDR3 runs to 17 residues. V was cut by 5 bases and J by 0 bases, with 17 bases left in between. Germline CDR1 and CDR2: SGHTA and FQGNSA. The CDR3 coding sequence is TGTGCCAGCAGCCCCAACCCCATGCCGTATAGCAATCAGCCCCAGCATTTT. Encoded protein: CASSPNPMPYSNQPQHF.

About this clone itself: The junction differs from germline at one of its ends, possibly a read error. The V call is TRBV18, the J call TRBJ2-7; 9 bases align to TRBD1. The CDR3 length is 14 residues. Germline CDR1 KGHSH, CDR2 LQKENI. The CDR3 reads CASSSTGGWSDKDF. In DNA, the CDR3 is TGTGCCAGCTCATCTACAGGGGGCTGGAGCGATAAAGACTTC.

The chain couples TRBV7-9 to TRBJ2-7, with D unresolved. CDR3 length: 13 amino acids. The V end lost 1 base, the J end lost 4 bases, and 8 bases lay between the germline ends. Germline V lookup: CDR1 SEHNR, CDR2 FQNEAQ (reference sequence). Written as DNA, the CDR3 is TGTGCCAGCAGCTTAGGCACAGCGTACGAGCAGTACTTC. This sequence encodes CASSLGTAYEQYF.

The rearrangement uses TRBV2 and TRBJ2-7; D possibly matches TRBD1 or TRBD2 (5 bases each). This CDR3 comprises 15 residues. The germline V and J ends were trimmed by 6 bases and 7 bases, with 22 bases remaining between them. Germline-derived CDR1 and CDR2 are SNHLY and FYNNEI. The DNA of the CDR3 is TGTGCCAGCAGGACCCCGGGACCGGGATTTGGAGAGCAGTACTTC. This gives the protein CASRTPGPGFGEQYF. The full variable domain, its missing parts supplied by reference TRBV2 and TRBJ2-7, is EPEVTQTPSHQVTQMGQEVILRCVPISNHLYFYWYRQILGQKVEFLVSFYNNEISEKSEIFDDQFSVERPDGSNFTLKIRSTKLEDSAMYFCASRTPGPGFGEQYFGPGTRLTVT.

V and J are TRBV11-3 and TRBJ2-7; D not certain. There are 14 residues in the CDR3. Germline V gene data show CDR1 as SGHNT and CDR2 as YENEEA. V shed 4 bases and J shed 1 base, with 11 bases lying between them. The CDR3 nucleotides read TGTGCCAGCAGCTCCTCCGGCCAATCCTACGAGCAGTACTTC. The encoded protein is CASSSSGQSYEQYF. Variable domain in full (rest from reference TRBV11-3 and TRBJ2-7): EAGVVQSPRYKIIEKKQPVAFWCNPISGHNTLYWYLQNLGQGPELLIRYENEEAVDDSQLPKDRFSAERLKGVDSTLKIQPAELGDSAVYLCASSSSGQSYEQYFGPGTRLTVT.

The chain uses TRBV2 and TRBJ2-7; 8 nucleotides match TRBD2. The trim removed 5 bases at V and 11 bases at J, leaving 8 bases unmatched. This CDR3 is built from 12 residues. Per the germline V gene, CDR1 is SNHLY and CDR2 is FYNNEI. The CDR3 DNA reads as TGTGCCAGCAGTTCGAGCGGGAGTAGGAAGTACTTC. Residues: CASSSSGSRKYF.